This T cell receptor beta chain was found in a study of CD8 T cells in ankylosing spondylitis. TCRdb reprocessed the 5' RACE reads via MiXCR and lists one record per CDR3 protein. Here the sample spans about 800,000 distinct CDR3 sequences, roughly 12% being singletons. Study-wide results and limits: A CD8+ phenotype characterized the disease-linked clones, which were relatively rare in peripheral blood. Blood of patients with ankylosing spondylitis appeared to be characterized by a TCR beta motif of fewer than 10 highly homologous variants. Enrichment of disease-linked clones was reportedly significant in matched ankylosing spondylitis synovial fluid. Several of the motif variants were reported before in synovial fluid and blood from reactive arthritis.

As regards this clonotype: Its antigen is unidentified.

The ends were cut back, 5 bases at V and 6 bases at J, with 17 bases in the middle. Germline V gives CDR1 GTSNPN, CDR2 SVGIG (reference sequence). CDR3 length: 14 residues. V and J are TRBV30 and TRBJ2-1; a possible D gene is TRBD1 (6 bases). The sequenced material came from blood, either unsorted or a sorted T cell fraction (not recorded which). This TCR was sampled from a male donor with ankylosing spondylitis. The CDR3 coding sequence is TGTGCCTGGGCGACAGGAACTCCCGGCAATGAGCAGTTCTTC. This sequence encodes CAWATGTPGNEQFF.